The present TCR beta chain was sequenced within a study of shared clonotypes between healthy human individuals. The V and J ends lost 5 bases and 7 bases respectively, with 15 bases between them. The CDR3 extends over 13 amino acids. Per germline, CDR1 SGHTA and CDR2 FQGNSA. Produced via immunoSEQ multiplex PCR; TCRdb's table is partial and in-frame only. In the table there are 470,000 or so clones, 78% of which are singletons. The chain joins TRBV7-2 to TRBJ2-7; D unresolved. The receptor was isolated from a woman aged 40-49 years in good health. Some clones in this sample may be carry-over from other donors' samples. Sequences were obtained from PBMCs. The CDR3, as DNA: TGTGCCAGCAGCATTCCAACTCTGGGGGAGCAGTACTTC. Protein product: CASSIPTLGEQYF.